This entry describes one T cell receptor (beta chain). The specificity of this receptor is unknown. No quality values exist for individual bases; no much larger clone is one base distant. PBMCs were isolated by Ficoll-Paque density gradient centrifugation. The sequencer listed for this sample is Illumina NovaSeq 6000. cDNA libraries for TCRalpha and TCRbeta were prepared by 5'RACE using constant-segment primers, with sample barcodes and unique molecular identifiers added. Trizol reagent was used to extract RNA from every sample. The libraries were amplified in two PCR steps, and the second step added a second sample barcode and Illumina TruSeq adapters. The libraries were sequenced on an Illumina NovaSeq using 2 x 150 bp paired-end reads. As for how the authors treated the data: Demultiplexing of reads and collapsing into UMI-guided consensus sequences were performed with migec v1.2.7. With mixcr v2.1.11, UMI consensuses were aligned to TRA and TRB V and J templates and assembled into clonotypes. Clonotypes were classified as expanded or contracted when called significant by both edgeR and NoisET, with noise models trained on biological replicates. For edgeR calls, a false discovery rate-adjusted p below 0.01 and a log2 fold-change threshold of 1 were applied. As an exploratory analysis of dynamics, max-normalized trajectories of the 1000 most abundant clonotypes were examined by PCA with hierarchical clustering. Each responding clone was given a CD4 or CD8 phenotype based on the CD4+ and CD8+ repertoires, which had been sequenced separately. TCRdb took the public reads, trimmed them with fastp at Q25, ran MiXCR for clone calling and kept in-frame beta chains. Every entry covers one CDR3 protein and lists the most common genes and DNA from its rows. The V and J calls were not made by the authors but by TCRdb's processing. The sample table holds around 340,000 distinct CDR3 sequences, of which 10% to 15% were seen once. In total, the top ten clones hold about 20% of the sample.

Relative to germline, V is 3 bases shorter and J is 8 bases shorter, with 13 bases between their ends. CDR1 and CDR2 are read off the germline V gene (reference sequence) as LGHDT and YNNKEL. There are 14 amino acids in the CDR3, from cysteine to phenylalanine inclusive. Only the CDR3 part of the read is kept: 42 bases, read in frame from the first base. This specimen belongs to a study of T-cell memory formation after mild COVID-19 (dated by TCRdb to 2020 to 2022). Study-level background: Most TCR sequence clusters were specific to one of the two donors. Two young, previously healthy adult volunteers, one female and one male, were included in the cohort. In two donors, T-cell clones that expanded and contracted after mild COVID-19 were followed by sequencing TCRalpha and TCRbeta repertoires longitudinally. General conclusions and limits of the study: SARS-CoV-2 specificity was not confirmed for the second-wave clones peaking on day 37. Contracting CD4+ clones were found mainly in CM and EM memory subsets, while CD8+ clones were enriched in EMRA. Some responding clones were found in pre-infection memory, which suggests that pre-existing cross-reactive memory T cells took part in the SARS-CoV-2 response. Balanced CD4/CD8 phenotypes were observed for clones contracting from day 15 to 85, whereas a bias towards CD4+ was observed for a second wave of clones expanding from day 15 to 37. Only a couple of mild cases were covered by the study, and larger cohorts that include severe cases with pre-infection samples were considered necessary.

This receptor was obtained from a man younger than 30 who had mild COVID-19 (a few samples of this study predate the infection). The sample titles of this study are shuffled in the database, so cell type and time point are left out; the donor was told from shared clones. The sequencing sample was made of PBMCs or a T cell subset sorted from them (not recorded which). The V and J segments used are TRBV3-1 and TRBJ1-4; the D gene lacks a confident call. This receptor carries the CDR3 CASSQNRHSEKLFF. Read as DNA, the sequence is TGTGCCAGCAGCCAGAATCGACATTCCGAAAAACTGTTTTTT.